A single sample is the source of the 12 T cell receptor beta chains below, sequenced in a study of blood T cell repertoires in COVID-19. The assay was immunoSEQ multiplex PCR, and TCRdb's table has in-frame clones only and misses some. The data contain about 170,000 clones, approximately 80% of them singletons. The material sequenced was PBMCs or T cells enriched from blood (not recorded which). The receptors come from a man over 45 who had recovered from COVID-19.

The V call is TRBV15, the J call TRBJ1-2, with 7 bases lining up with TRBD1. CDR3 length: 15 amino acids. The trim removed 5 bases at V and 2 bases at J, leaving 8 bases unmatched. Germline-derived CDR1 and CDR2 are LNHNV and YYDKDF (reference sequence). For the CDR3, the DNA is TGTGCCACCAGCCTGAACAGGGGACCCAACTATGGCTACACCTTC. It specifies CATSLNRGPNYGYTF.

The chain combines TRBV11-3 with TRBJ1-4; TRBD1 aligns across 9 bases. The CDR3 is 14 amino acids. Losses at the gene ends were 5 bases for V and 8 bases for J; bases not matched to a gene: 6. Germline V gene lookup returns CDR1 SGHNT and CDR2 YENEEA. CDR3 in amino acids: CASSVGQGSEKLFF. CDR3 sequence (DNA): TGTGCCAGCAGCGTGGGACAGGGAAGCGAAAAACTGTTTTTT.

The chain has TRBV27 and TRBJ1-6; a possible D gene is TRBD1 (6 bases). Germline assignment: CDR1 MNHEY and CDR2 SMNVEV (reference sequence). The CDR3 loop spans 16 amino acids. V lost 7 bases, J lost 5 bases, and 18 bases lay in between. The DNA of the CDR3 is TGTGCCAGCACACCTTCAGGGGTGAAGGATAATTCACCCCTCCACTTT. Translation: CASTPSGVKDNSPLHF.

CDR3 region: CASSPRKGRATREPQHF. The CDR3 DNA reads as TGTGCCAGCAGCCCCCGGAAGGGTCGGGCCACCAGGGAGCCCCAGCATTTT. The J gene is TRBJ1-5, the V gene TRBV6-2 or TRBV6-3; the D gene is possibly TRBD1 (5 bases). Germline V lookup: CDR1 MNHEY, CDR2 SVGEGT. This CDR3 has 17 amino acids. Trimming removed 6 bases from V and 8 bases from J, with 26 bases in between.

The CDR3 region has the DNA TGTGCCAGCAGCTTAAACGGGGTGAACACTGAAGCTTTCTTT. Translated, it gives CASSLNGVNTEAFF. The rearrangement uses TRBV7-3 and TRBJ1-1; no clear D. The CDR3 contains 14 residues. V lost 1 base, J lost 0 bases, and 6 bases lay in between. The germline V gene has CDR1 SGHTA and CDR2 FQGTGA.

This clone occurred once. The rearrangement links TRBV2 to TRBJ2-1; D gene unclear. Germline CDR1 SNHLY, CDR2 FYNNEI. There are 12 residues in the CDR3. V was cut by 4 bases and J by 15 bases, with 16 bases left in between. The CDR3 loop is CASSVVNELLFF. The CDR3 DNA reads as TGTGCCAGCAGTGTAGTAAACGAACTCCTGTTCTTC.

Only a few counts were recorded for this clone. The chain joins TRBV6-5 to TRBJ2-7; TRBD1 agrees at 7 bases. CDR1 MNHEY and CDR2 SVGAGI come from the germline V gene. The junction had 6 bases not matched to a gene; V was cut back by 6 bases and J by 1 base. There are 14 residues in the CDR3. The CDR3 reads CASRAGDSSYEQYF. As DNA, the CDR3 is TGTGCCAGCAGGGCAGGGGACAGTTCCTACGAGCAGTACTTC.

This clone has just one count. The genes are TRBV6-5 and TRBJ1-3, with no clear D. Germline CDR1 reads MNHEY; CDR2 reads SVGAGI. Trimming shortened V by 6 bases and J by 0 bases, and 12 bases separated the two germline ends. The CDR3 loop spans 15 amino acids. DNA for the CDR3: TGTGCCAGCAGAAACGACGGGAGCTCTGGAAACACCATATATTTT. Its protein product is CASRNDGSSGNTIYF.

This chain joins TRBV11-2 and TRBJ2-2; no reliable D call. This CDR3 is 10 amino acids long. CDR1 and CDR2 from the germline V gene are SGHAT and FQNNGV. Deletions cut 10 bases from V and 7 bases from J, with 7 bases between. The CDR3 nucleotides read TGTGCCACCGGCGGCGGGGAGCTGTTTTTT. It codes for CATGGGELFF.

The rearrangement links TRBV3-1 (or the pseudogene TRBV3-2) to TRBJ2-2, with 7 positions matching TRBD2. The CDR3 covers 17 residues. CDR1 and CDR2 (germline): LGHDT, YNNKEL (reference sequence). Germline trimming cut 3 bases from V and 7 bases from J; bases unmatched to any gene: 14. DNA for the CDR3: TGTGCCAGCAGCCATTCCTCGACTAGCCATGGGGGCGGGGAGCTGTTTTTT. Translation: CASSHSSTSHGGGELFF.

The chain employs TRBV4-1 and TRBJ2-7; 7 bases agree with TRBD1. CDR1 is MGHRA and CDR2 is YSYEKL in the germline V gene. CDR3 size: 15 residues. The V segment lost 4 bases and the J segment 3 bases; nucleotides outside the gene matches: 9. The CDR3 loop is CASSPQQGNGYEQYF. CDR3 DNA sequence: TGCGCCAGCAGCCCTCAACAGGGGAACGGCTACGAGCAGTACTTC.

The genes are TRBV28 and TRBJ1-5; no clear D. CDR3 size: 13 residues. The V end was cut by 2 bases, the J end by 6 bases, with 8 bases between. CDR1 is MDHEN, CDR2 SYDVKM, per germline. DNA for the CDR3: TGTGCCAGCAGTTTAACGAGGGTTCAGCCCCAGCATTTT. It encodes CASSLTRVQPQHF.